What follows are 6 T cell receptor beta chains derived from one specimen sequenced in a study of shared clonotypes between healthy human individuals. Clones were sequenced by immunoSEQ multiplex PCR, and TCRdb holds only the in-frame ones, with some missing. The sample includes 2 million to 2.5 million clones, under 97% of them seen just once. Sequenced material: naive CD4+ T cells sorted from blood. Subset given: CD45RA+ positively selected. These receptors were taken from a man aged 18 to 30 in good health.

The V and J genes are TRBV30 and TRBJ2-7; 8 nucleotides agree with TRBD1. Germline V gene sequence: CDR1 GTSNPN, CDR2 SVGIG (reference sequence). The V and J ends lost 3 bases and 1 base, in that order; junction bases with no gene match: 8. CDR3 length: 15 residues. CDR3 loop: CAWRAGGKESYEQYF. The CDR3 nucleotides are TGTGCCTGGAGGGCAGGGGGCAAAGAATCCTACGAGCAGTACTTC.

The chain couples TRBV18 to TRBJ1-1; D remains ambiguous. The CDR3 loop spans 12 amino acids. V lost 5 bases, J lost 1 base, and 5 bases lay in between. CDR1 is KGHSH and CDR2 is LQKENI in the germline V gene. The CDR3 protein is CASSVKNTEAFF. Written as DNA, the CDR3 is TGTGCCAGCTCAGTTAAGAACACTGAAGCTTTCTTT.

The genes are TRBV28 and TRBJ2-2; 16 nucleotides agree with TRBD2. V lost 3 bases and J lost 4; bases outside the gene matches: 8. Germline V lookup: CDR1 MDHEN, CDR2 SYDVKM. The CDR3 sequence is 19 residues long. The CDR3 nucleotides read TGTGCCAGCAGTTTCCCGGGACTAGCGGGGGGGCAGGGCACCGGGGAGCTGTTTTTT. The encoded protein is CASSFPGLAGGQGTGELFF.

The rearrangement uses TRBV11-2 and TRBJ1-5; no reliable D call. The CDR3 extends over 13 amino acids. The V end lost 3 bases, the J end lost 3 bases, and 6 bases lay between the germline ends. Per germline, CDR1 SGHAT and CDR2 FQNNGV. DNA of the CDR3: TGTGCCAGCAGCTTTTTTGTCAATCAGCCCCAGCATTTT. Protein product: CASSFFVNQPQHF.

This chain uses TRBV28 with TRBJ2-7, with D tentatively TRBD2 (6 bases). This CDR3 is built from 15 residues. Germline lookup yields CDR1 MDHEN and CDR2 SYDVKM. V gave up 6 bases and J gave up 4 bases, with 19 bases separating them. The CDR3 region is CASSAVGIGGYEQYF. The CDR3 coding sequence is TGTGCCAGCAGCGCCGTGGGGATTGGAGGGTACGAGCAGTACTTC.

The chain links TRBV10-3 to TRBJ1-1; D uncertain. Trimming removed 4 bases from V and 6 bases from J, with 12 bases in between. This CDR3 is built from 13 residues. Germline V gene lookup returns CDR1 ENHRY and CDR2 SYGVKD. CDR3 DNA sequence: TGTGCCATCAGTGGTCTAAGCAGCTCTGAAGCTTTCTTT. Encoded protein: CAISGLSSSEAFF.